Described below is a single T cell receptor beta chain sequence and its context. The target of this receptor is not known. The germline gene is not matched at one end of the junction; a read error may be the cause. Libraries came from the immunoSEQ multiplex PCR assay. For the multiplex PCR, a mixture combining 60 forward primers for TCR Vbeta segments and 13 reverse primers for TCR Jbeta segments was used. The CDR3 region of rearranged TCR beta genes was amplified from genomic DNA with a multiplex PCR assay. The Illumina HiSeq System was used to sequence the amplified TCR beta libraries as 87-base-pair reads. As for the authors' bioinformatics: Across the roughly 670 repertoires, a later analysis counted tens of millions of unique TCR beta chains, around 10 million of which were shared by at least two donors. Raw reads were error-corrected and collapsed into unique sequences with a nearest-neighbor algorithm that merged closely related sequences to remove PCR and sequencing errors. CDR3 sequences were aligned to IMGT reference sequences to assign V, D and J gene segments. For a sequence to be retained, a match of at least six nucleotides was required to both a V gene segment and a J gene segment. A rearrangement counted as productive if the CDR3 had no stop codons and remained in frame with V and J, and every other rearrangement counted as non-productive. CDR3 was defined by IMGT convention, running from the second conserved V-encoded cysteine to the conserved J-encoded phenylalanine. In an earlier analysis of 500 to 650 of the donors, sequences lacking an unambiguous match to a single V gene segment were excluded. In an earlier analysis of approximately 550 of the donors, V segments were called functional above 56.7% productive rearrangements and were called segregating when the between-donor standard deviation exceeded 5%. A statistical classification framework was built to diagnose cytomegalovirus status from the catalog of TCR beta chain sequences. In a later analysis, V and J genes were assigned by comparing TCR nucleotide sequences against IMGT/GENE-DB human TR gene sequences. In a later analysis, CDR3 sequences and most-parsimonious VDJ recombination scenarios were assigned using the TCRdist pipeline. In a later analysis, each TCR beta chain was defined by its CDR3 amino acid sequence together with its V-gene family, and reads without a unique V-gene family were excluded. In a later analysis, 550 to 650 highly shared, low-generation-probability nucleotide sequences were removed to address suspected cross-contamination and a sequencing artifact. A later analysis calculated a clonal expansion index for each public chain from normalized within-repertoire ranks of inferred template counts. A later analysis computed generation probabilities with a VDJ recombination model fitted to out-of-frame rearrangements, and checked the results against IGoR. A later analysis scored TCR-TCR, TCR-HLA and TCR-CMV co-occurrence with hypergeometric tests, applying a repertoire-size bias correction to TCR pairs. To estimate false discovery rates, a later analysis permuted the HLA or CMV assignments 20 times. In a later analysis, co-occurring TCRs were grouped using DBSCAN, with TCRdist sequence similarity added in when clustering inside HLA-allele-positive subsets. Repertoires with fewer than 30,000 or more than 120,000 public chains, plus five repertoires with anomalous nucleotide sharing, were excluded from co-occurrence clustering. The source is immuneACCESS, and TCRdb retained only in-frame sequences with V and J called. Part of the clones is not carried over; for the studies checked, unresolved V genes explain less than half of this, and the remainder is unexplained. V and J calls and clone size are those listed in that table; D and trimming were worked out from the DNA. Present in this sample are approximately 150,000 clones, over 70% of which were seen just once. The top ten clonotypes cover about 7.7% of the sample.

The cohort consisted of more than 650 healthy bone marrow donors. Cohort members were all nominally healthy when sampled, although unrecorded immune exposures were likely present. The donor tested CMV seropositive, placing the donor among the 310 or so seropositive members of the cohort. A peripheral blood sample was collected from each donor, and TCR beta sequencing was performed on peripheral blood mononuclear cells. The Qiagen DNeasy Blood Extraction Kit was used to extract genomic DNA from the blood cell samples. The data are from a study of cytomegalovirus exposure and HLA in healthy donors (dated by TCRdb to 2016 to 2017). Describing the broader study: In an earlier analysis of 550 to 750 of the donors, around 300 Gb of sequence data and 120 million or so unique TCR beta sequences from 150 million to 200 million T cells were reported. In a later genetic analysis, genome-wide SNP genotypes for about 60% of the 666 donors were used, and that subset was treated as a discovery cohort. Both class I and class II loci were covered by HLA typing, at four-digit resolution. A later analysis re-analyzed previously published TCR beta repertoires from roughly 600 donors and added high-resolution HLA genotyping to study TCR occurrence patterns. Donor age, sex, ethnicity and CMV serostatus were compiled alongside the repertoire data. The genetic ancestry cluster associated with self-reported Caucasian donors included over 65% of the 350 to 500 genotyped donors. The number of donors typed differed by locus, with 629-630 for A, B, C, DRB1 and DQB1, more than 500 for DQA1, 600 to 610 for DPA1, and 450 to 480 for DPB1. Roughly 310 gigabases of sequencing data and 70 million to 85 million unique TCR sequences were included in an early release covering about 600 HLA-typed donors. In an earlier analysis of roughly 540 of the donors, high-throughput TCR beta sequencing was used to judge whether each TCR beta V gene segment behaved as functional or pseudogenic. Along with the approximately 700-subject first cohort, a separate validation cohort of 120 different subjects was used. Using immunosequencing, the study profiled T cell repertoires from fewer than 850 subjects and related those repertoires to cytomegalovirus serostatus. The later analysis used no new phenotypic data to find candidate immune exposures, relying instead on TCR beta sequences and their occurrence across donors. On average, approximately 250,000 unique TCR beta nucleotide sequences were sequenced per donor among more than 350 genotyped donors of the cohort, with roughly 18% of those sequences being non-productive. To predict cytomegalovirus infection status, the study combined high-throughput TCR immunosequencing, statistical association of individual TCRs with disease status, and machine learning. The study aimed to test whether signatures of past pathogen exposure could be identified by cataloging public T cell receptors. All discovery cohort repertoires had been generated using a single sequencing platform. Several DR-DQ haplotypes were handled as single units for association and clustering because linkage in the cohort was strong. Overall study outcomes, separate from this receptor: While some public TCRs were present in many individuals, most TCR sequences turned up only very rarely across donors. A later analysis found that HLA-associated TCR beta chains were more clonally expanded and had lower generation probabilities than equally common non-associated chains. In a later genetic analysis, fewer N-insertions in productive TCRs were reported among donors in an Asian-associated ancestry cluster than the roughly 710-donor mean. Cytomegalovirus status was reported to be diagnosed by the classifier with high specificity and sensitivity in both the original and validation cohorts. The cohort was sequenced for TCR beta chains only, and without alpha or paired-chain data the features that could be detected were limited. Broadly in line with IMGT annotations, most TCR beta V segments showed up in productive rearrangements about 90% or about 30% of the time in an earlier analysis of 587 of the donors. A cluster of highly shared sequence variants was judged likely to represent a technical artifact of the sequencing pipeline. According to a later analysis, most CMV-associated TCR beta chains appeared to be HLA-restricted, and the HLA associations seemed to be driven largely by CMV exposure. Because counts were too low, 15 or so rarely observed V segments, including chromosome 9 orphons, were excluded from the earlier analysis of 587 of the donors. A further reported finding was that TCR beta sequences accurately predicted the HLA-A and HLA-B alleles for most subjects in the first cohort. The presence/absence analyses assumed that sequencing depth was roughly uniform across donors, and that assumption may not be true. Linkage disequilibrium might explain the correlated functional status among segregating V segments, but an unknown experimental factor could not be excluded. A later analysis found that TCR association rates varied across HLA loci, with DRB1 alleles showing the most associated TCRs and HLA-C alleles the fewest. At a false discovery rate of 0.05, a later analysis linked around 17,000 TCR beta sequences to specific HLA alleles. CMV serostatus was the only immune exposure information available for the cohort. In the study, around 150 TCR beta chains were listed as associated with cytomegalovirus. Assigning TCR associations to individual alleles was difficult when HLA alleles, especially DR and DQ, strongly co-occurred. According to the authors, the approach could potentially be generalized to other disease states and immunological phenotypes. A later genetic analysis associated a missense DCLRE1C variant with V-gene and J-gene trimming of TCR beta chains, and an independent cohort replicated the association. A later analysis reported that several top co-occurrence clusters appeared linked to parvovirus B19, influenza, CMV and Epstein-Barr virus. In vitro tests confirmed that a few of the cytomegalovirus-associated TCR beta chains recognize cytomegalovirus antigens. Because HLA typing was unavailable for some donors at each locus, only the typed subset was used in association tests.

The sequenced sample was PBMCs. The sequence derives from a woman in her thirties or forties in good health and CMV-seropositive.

The nucleotides are TGTGCCAGCAGTGGGGGCTCTGGGGCCAACGGCCTGACTTTC. Its protein product is CASSGGSGANGLTF. This chain is built from TRBV6-1 and TRBJ2-6, with TRBD1 as a weak D call on 5 bases. Based on the germline V gene, the CDR1 and CDR2 sequences are MNHNS and SASEGT. The CDR3, from cysteine to phenylalanine, totals 14 residues. Only the CDR3 portion is preserved as DNA: 42 bases, with reading frame beginning at the first base.